This entry concerns a single TCR beta chain. This record belongs to a study of blood T cell repertoires in COVID-19. Study as a whole: There were acute and convalescent COVID-19 samples, and they came from the United States, Italy and Spain.

TCRdb's table, derived via immunoSEQ multiplex PCR, lists solely in-frame clones and lacks some. The sample has under 300,000 clones, about 83% seen once. Material for sequencing was peripheral blood. The origin of this receptor is a human donor in a cohort sampled during active COVID-19.

The CDR3: CASTSAAGTGELFF. The CDR3 nucleotides are TGTGCCAGCACGTCGGCCGCGGGTACCGGGGAGCTGTTTTTT. The V gene is TRBV3-1 (or the pseudogene TRBV3-2), the J gene TRBJ2-2, with D possibly matching TRBD2 (5 bases). This CDR3 region has 14 residues. Per the germline V gene, CDR1 is LGHDT and CDR2 is YNNKEL (reference sequence). V was cut by 7 bases and J by 5 bases, with 14 bases left in between.